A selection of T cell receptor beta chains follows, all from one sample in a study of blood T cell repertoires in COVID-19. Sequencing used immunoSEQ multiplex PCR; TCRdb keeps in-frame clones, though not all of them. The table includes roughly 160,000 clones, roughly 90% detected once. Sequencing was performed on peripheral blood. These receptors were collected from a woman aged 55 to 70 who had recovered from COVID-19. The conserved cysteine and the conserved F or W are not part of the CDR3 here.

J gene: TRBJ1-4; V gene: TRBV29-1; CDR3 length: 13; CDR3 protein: SVEGVSGNEEKLF
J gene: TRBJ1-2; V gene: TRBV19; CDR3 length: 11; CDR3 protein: ASSLTENYGYT
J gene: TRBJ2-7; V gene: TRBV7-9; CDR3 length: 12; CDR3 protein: ASSGSVSLYEQY
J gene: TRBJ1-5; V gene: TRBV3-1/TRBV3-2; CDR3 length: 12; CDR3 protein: ASSQGRGHQPQH
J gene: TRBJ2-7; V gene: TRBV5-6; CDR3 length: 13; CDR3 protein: ASSLVTGTGGEQY
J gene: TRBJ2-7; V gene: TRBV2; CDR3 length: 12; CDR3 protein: ASRFGGTSYEQY
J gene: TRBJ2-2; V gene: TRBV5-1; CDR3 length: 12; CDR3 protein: ASSKDRNTGELF
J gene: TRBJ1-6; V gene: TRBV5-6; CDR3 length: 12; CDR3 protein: ASSWDRRNSPLH
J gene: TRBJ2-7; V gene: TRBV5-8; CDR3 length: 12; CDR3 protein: ASSLVDSIYEQY
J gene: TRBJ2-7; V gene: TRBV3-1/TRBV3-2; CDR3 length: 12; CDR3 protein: ATRTSGGAYEQY
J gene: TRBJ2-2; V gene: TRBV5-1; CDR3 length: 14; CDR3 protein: ASSETGGAGTGELF
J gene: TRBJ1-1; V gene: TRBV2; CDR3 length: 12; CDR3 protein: ASSDPETGIEAF
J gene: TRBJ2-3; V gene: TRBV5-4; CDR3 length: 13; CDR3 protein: ASSPRDYSTDTQY
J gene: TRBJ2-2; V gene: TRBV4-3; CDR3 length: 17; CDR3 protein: ASSQEWRLAGGPTGELF
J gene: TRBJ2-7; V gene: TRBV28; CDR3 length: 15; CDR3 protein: ASSRPPGQGVPYEQY
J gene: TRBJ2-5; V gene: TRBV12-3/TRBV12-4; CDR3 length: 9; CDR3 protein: ASSAGKAHY
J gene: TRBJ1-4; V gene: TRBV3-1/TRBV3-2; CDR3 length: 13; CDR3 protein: ASSSRTGGNEKLF
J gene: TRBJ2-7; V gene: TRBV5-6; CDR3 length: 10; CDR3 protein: ASSLGQDEQY
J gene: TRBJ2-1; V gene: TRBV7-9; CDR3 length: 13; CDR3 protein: ASSQHRLAHNEQF
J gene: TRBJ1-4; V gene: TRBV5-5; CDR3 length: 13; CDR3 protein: ASSLVGGDNEKLF
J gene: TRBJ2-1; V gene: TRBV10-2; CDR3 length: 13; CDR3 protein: ASSDTGGSYNEQF
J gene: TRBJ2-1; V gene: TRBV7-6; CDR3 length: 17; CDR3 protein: ASSPTPSGGPLIDNEQF
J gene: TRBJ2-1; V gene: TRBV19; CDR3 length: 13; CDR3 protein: ASSIRGQGRNEQF
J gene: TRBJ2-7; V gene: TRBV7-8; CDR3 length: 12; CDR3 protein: ASSLPGNSYEQY
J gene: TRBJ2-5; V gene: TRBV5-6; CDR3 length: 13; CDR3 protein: ASSLGGGPGETQY
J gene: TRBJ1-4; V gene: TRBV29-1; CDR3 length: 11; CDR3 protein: SVGGQGDEKLF
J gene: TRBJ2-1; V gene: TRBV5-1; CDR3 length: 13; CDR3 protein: ASSTGLSSYNEQF
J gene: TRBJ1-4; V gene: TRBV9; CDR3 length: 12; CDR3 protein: ASSEGAANEKLF
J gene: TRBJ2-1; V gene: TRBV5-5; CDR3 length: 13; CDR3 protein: ASSLPRDRVQEQF
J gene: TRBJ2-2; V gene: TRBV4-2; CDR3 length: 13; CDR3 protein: ASSQDVTNTGELF
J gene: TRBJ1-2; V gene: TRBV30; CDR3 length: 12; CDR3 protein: AWNLGQGGRGYT
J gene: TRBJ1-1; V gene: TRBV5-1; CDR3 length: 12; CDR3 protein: ASSARGGNTEAF
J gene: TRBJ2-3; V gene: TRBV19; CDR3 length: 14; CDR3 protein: ASLEHVAGTSDTQY
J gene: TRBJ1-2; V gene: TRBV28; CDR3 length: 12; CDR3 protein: ASSTGTGNYGYT